Below, 20 T cell receptor beta chains from the same sample are listed, as sequenced in a study of CD4+ T cells in melanoma. Clones were sequenced by immunoSEQ multiplex PCR, and TCRdb holds only the in-frame ones, with some missing. This sample has roughly 50,000 clones, with approximately 89% found just once. The sequenced sample was peripheral blood. Every receptor here comes from a human donor with melanoma.

The chain uses TRBV27 and TRBJ2-1; 8 bases are shared with TRBD1. The V gene's germline CDR1 is MNHEY and CDR2 SMNVEV (reference sequence). Trimming took 7 bases from V and 3 from J; bases not matched to a gene: 8. The CDR3 covers 15 residues. The CDR3 nucleotides read TGTGCCAGCACCTCAGGGGGCCCCAACTACAATGAGCAGTTCTTC. This codes for CASTSGGPNYNEQFF.

The CDR3 nucleotides are TGTGCCAGCAGTGGGCGGACTAAGAACGACGAGCAGTACTTC. Encoded protein: CASSGRTKNDEQYF. This chain connects TRBV6-1 to TRBJ2-7; tentatively, D is TRBD2 (6 bases). Germline V gives CDR1 MNHNS, CDR2 SASEGT. V shed 4 bases and J shed 5 bases, with 15 bases lying between them. This CDR3 region has 14 residues.

This clone was detected once. This chain joins TRBV5-6 and TRBJ2-1; D uncertain. The germline gives CDR1 SGHDT, CDR2 YYEEEE. Trimming shortened V by 2 bases and J by 9 bases, and 9 bases separated the two germline ends. The CDR3 has 12 residues. CDR3 DNA sequence: TGTGCCAGCAGCTTAGGAGCATTTGAGCAGTTCTTC. Protein product: CASSLGAFEQFF.

The chain is built from TRBV7-2 and TRBJ2-7; the D is unclear. The CDR3 extends over 12 amino acids. CDR1 and CDR2 (germline): SGHTA, FQGNSA. With 4 bases removed from V and 3 bases from J, the gap between germline ends came to 7 bases. Here the CDR3 reads CASSSLFYEQYF. CDR3 DNA: TGTGCCAGCAGCTCACTCTTCTACGAGCAGTACTTC.

The chain employs TRBV10-1 and TRBJ2-3; 8 bases agree with TRBD1. J was trimmed by 8 bases and V by 4 bases; bases with no gene match: 5. The CDR3 is 13 residues long. Germline V lookup: CDR1 WNHNN, CDR2 SYGVQD (reference sequence). The CDR3 DNA reads TGCGCCAGCAGTGCCGGAACAGGGGGTACGCAGTATTTT. Amino acid sequence: CASSAGTGGTQYF.

The chain carries TRBV9 and TRBJ2-5; possibly TRBD1 or TRBD2 for D (6 bases each). V lost 2 bases and J 0 bases, leaving 11 bases between the germline ends. Germline V gene data show CDR1 as SGDLS and CDR2 as YYNGEE. This CDR3 comprises 15 residues. DNA for the CDR3: TGTGCCAGCAGCGTGGAGGGGGGTTACCAAGAGACCCAGTACTTC. Amino acids: CASSVEGGYQETQYF.

The chain carries TRBV19 and TRBJ1-5, with D perhaps matching TRBD1 (5 bases). The CDR3 length is 15 residues. Germline-derived CDR1 and CDR2 are LNHDA and SQIVND (reference sequence). The V end lost 3 bases, the J end lost 2 bases, and 11 bases lay between the germline ends. CDR3 residues: CASSMEGAGNQPQHF. The CDR3 nucleotides read TGTGCCAGTAGTATGGAAGGGGCGGGCAATCAGCCCCAGCATTTT.

This chain links TRBV7-2 with TRBJ1-1, with TRBD1 matching over 10 bases. Germline trimming cut 5 bases from V and 0 bases from J; bases unmatched to any gene: 12. The CDR3 has 18 residues. The germline V gene encodes CDR1 SGHTA and CDR2 FQGNSA. DNA of the CDR3: TGTGCCAGCAGCCTCCGTGCCGGGACAGGGGATTTGAACACTGAAGCTTTCTTT. Residues: CASSLRAGTGDLNTEAFF.

The chain has TRBV11-2 and TRBJ1-2; D is perhaps TRBD1 (5 bases). Germline lookup yields CDR1 SGHAT and CDR2 FQNNGV. CDR3 length: 14 amino acids. V was trimmed by 4 bases and J by 5 bases, leaving 14 bases between them. The CDR3 reads CASSSVTDPYGYTF. The CDR3 coding sequence is TGTGCCAGCAGCTCGGTGACAGACCCTTATGGCTACACCTTC.

This clone was seen once. The DNA of the CDR3 is TGTGCCAGCAGCTCCGACATAACTAATGAAAAACTGTTTTTT. Translating gives CASSSDITNEKLFF. This chain uses TRBV7-8 with TRBJ1-4; D is unclear. The CDR3 loop spans 14 amino acids. The germline V and J ends were trimmed by 4 bases and 1 base, with 7 bases remaining between them. The V gene's germline CDR1 is SGHVS and CDR2 FQNEAQ. Based on the CDR3 plus reference TRBV7-8 and TRBJ1-4, the full variable domain is GAGVSQSPRYKVAKRGQDVALRCDPISGHVSLFWYQQALGQGPEFLTYFQNEAQLDKSGLPSDRFFAERPEGSVSTLKIQRTQQEDSAVYLCASSSDITNEKLFFGSGTQLSVL.

The chain links TRBV9 to TRBJ1-1; the match to TRBD1 covers 9 bases. The CDR3 length is 15 residues. Germline loops: CDR1 SGDLS, CDR2 YYNGEE. V lost 2 bases to trimming and J lost 3 bases; unmatched junction nucleotides: 5. CDR3 DNA sequence: TGTGCCAGCAGCGTGAGGGACAGGGAGGACACTGAAGCTTTCTTT. The encoded protein is CASSVRDREDTEAFF.

This chain connects TRBV7-9 to TRBJ2-5; 8 nucleotides match TRBD2. Looked up from germline, CDR1 is SEHNR and CDR2 is FQNEAQ (reference sequence). This CDR3 has 17 amino acids. Trimming removed 4 bases from V and 1 base from J; junction bases left unmatched: 11. The chain's CDR3 is CASSSLTGGPLQETQYF. CDR3 in DNA: TGTGCCAGCAGCTCCCTCACGGGGGGGCCTCTCCAAGAGACCCAGTACTTC.

The CDR3 DNA reads TGTGCCAGCCGATCCCTACAGGCGAACACTGAAGCTTTCTTT. Its protein is CASRSLQANTEAFF. The J gene is TRBJ1-1, the V gene TRBV7-8; D may be TRBD1 (5 bases). The V end lost 8 bases, the J end lost 1 base, and 14 bases lay between the germline ends. Germline lookup yields CDR1 SGHVS and CDR2 FQNEAQ. The length of the CDR3 is 14 residues.

The chain joins TRBV6-5 to TRBJ1-2; perhaps TRBD1 as D (6 bases). The V gene's germline CDR1 is MNHEY and CDR2 SVGAGI. The CDR3 consists of 15 residues. Trimming left V 0 bases short and J 0 bases short, with 8 bases between. CDR3 sequence: CASSYSQGTNYGYTF. The CDR3 DNA follows: TGTGCCAGCAGTTACTCCCAGGGGACTAACTATGGCTACACCTTC.

The chain is built from TRBV7-2 and TRBJ2-3; D remains unclear. CDR3 length equals 13 residues. The ends were cut back, 4 bases at V and 4 bases at J, with 9 bases in the middle. In germline, CDR1 is SGHTA, CDR2 FQGNSA. CDR3: CASSWRSPDTQYF. In DNA form, the CDR3 reads TGTGCCAGCAGCTGGAGATCCCCAGATACGCAGTATTTT.

The genes are TRBV30 and TRBJ2-1; D might be TRBD1 (6 bases). Trimming pared 2 bases from V and 15 bases from J, leaving 17 bases between. The CDR3 is made up of 12 amino acids. CDR1 and CDR2 (germline): GTSNPN, SVGIG (reference sequence). CDR3 amino acids: CAWSLEGTPRFF. The CDR3 DNA follows: TGTGCCTGGAGTTTAGAAGGGACACCTCGGTTCTTC.

This CDR3 reads CASSLVIGGTEKLFF. The CDR3 DNA sequence: TGCGCCAGCAGCTTGGTAATAGGGGGAACTGAAAAACTGTTTTTT. The rearrangement links TRBV5-1 to TRBJ1-4; maybe TRBD1 (6 bases). The CDR3 is made up of 15 amino acids. Trimming shortened V by 0 bases and J by 7 bases, and 13 bases separated the two germline ends. Germline CDR1 is SGHRS and CDR2 is YFSETQ.

The CDR3 region is CASRKGGADNYGYTF. CDR3 nucleotides: TGTGCCAGCAGGAAGGGGGGGGCGGACAACTATGGCTACACCTTC. The chain employs TRBV7-3 and TRBJ1-2; D is perhaps TRBD1 (6 bases). The CDR3 has 15 amino acids. V was trimmed by 6 bases and J by 2 bases, leaving 16 bases between them. The V gene's germline CDR1 is SGHTA and CDR2 FQGTGA.

CDR3 amino acids: CASSFKGQGAPTVYGYTF. In DNA form, the CDR3 reads TGTGCCAGCAGTTTCAAGGGACAGGGGGCGCCTACGGTCTATGGCTACACCTTC. This rearrangement joins TRBV27 to TRBJ1-2; 12 bases match TRBD1. V dropped 3 bases and J dropped 4; count of bases not matched to a gene: 12. The germline V gene has CDR1 MNHEY and CDR2 SMNVEV (reference sequence). The length of the CDR3 is 18 residues.

V and J are TRBV9 and TRBJ1-1; D might be TRBD1 (5 bases). This CDR3 contains 15 residues. V gave up 4 bases and J gave up 3 bases, with 16 bases separating them. Per the germline V gene, CDR1 is SGDLS and CDR2 is YYNGEE. Here the CDR3 DNA reads TGTGCCAGCAGCCCAATTCCAGGGATCGACACTGAAGCTTTCTTT. Translation gives CASSPIPGIDTEAFF.